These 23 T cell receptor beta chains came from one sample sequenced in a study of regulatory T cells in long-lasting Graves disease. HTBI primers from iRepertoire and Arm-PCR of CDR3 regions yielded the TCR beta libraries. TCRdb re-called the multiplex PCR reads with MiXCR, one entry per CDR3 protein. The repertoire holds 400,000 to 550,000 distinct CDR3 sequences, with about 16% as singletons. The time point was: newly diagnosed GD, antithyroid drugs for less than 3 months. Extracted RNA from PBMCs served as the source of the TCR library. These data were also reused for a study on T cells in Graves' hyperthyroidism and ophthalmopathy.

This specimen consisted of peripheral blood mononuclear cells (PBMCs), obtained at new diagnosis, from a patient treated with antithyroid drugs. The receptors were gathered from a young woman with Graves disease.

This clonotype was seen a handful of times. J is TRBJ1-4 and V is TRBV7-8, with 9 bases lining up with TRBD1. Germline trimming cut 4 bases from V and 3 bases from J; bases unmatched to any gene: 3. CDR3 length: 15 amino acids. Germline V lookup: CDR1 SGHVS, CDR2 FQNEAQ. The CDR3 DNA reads TGTGCCAGCAGCTCCCGACAGGGGGCTAATGAAAAACTGTTTTTT. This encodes CASSSRQGANEKLFF.

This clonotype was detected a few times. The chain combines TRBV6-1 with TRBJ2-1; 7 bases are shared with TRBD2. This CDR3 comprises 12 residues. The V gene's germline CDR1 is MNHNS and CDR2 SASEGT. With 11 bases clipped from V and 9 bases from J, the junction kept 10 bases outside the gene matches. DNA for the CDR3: TGTGCCTACCGGACTAGAAGTAGTGAGCAGTTCTTC. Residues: CAYRTRSSEQFF.

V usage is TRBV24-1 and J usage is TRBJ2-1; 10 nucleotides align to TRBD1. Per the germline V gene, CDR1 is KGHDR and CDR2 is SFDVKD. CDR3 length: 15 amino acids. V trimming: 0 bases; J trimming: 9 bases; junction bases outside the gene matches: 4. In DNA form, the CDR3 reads TGTGCCACCAGTGATTTGTTTGGACAGGGGGGTGAGCAGTTCTTC. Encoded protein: CATSDLFGQGGEQFF.

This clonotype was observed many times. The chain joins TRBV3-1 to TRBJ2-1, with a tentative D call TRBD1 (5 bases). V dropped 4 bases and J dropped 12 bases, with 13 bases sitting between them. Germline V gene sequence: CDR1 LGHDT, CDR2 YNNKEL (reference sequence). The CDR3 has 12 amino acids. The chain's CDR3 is CASSPQRGRQFF. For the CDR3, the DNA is TGTGCCAGCAGCCCTCAAAGGGGTAGGCAGTTCTTC.

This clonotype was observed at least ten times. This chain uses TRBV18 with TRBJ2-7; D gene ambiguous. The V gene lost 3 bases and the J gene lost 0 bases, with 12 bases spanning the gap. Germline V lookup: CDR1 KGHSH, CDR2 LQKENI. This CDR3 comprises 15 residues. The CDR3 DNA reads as TGTGCCAGCTCACCCCGCGGTTGGGCCTCCTACGAGCAGTACTTC. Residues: CASSPRGWASYEQYF.

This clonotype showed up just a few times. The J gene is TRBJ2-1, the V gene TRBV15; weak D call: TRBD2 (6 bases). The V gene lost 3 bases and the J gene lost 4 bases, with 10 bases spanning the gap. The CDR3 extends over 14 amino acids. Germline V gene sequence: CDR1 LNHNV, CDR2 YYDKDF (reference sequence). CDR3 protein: CATSRGGPYNEQFF. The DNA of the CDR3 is TGTGCCACCAGCAGGGGAGGCCCTTACAATGAGCAGTTCTTC. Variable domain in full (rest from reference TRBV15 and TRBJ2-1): DAMVIQNPRYQVTQFGKPVTLSCSQTLNHNVMYWYQQKSSQAPKLLFHYYDKDFNNEADTPDNFQSRRPNTSFCFLDIRSPGLGDTAMYLCATSRGGPYNEQFFGPGTRLTVL.

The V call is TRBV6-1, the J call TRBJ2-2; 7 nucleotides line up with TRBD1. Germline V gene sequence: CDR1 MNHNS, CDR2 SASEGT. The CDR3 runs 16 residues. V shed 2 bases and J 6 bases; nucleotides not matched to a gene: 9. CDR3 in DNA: TGTGCCAGCAGTGAATTTGTGACAGGGCGGGCCGGGGAGCTGTTTTTT. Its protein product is CASSEFVTGRAGELFF.

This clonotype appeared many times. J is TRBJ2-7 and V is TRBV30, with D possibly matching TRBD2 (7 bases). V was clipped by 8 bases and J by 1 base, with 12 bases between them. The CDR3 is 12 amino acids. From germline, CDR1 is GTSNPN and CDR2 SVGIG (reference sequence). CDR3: CARGGESYEQYF. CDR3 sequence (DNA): TGTGCCCGAGGGGGGGAATCCTACGAGCAGTACTTC.

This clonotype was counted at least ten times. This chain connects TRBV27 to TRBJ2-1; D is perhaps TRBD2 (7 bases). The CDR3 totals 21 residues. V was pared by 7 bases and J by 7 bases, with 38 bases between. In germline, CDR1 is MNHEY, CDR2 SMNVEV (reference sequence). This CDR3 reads CASIQAGLPLAGGGAGNEQFF. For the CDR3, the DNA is TGTGCCAGCATCCAGGCGGGACTCCCGCTGGCTGGGGGGGGGGCAGGAAATGAGCAGTTCTTC.

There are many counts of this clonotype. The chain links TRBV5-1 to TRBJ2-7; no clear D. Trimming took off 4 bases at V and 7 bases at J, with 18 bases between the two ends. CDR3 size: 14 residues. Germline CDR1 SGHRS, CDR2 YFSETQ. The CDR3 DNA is TGCGCCAGCAGCACAGTCTTTGGGTCTGGTGAGCAGTACTTC. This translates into CASSTVFGSGEQYF.

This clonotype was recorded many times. The DNA for the CDR3 is TGCAGTGCTAGAGTGGGGACAGGGGTGAACTCTGGAAACACCATATATTTT. Amino acid sequence: CSARVGTGVNSGNTIYF. The V and J genes are TRBV20-1 and TRBJ1-3; 10 nucleotides match TRBD1. Trimming cost V 1 base and J 0 bases; bases outside gene matches: 6. The CDR3 contains 17 residues. The germline V gene has CDR1 DFQATT and CDR2 SNEGSKA (reference sequence).

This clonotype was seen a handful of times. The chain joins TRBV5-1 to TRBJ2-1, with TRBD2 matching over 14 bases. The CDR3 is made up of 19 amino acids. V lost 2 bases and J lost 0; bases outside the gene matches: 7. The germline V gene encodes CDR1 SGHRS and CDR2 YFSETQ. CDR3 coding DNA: TGCGCCAGCAGCTTTCCGGGACTAGCGGGGGTTAGCTCCTACAATGAGCAGTTCTTC. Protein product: CASSFPGLAGVSSYNEQFF.

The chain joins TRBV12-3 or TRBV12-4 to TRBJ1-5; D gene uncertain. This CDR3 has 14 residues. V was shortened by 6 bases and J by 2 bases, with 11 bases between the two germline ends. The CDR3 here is CASSPVLGNQPQHF. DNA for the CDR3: TGTGCCAGCAGCCCCGTTCTGGGCAATCAGCCCCAGCATTTT.

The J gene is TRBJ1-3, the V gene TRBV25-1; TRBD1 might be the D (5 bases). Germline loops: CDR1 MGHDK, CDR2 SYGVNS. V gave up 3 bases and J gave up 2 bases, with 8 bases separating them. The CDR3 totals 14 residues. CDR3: CASSDGGTGNTIYF. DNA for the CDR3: TGTGCCAGCAGTGATGGGGGGACTGGAAACACCATATATTTT.

The CDR3 DNA reads as TGCGCCAGCAGAGTGGGACTAGCGGGATACAATGAGCAGTTCTTC. Its protein is CASRVGLAGYNEQFF. This sequence joins TRBV5-1 and TRBJ2-1; 13 positions agree with TRBD2. Germline CDR1 reads SGHRS; CDR2 reads YFSETQ. V dropped 5 bases and J dropped 4; count of bases not matched to a gene: 3. The CDR3 contains 15 residues.

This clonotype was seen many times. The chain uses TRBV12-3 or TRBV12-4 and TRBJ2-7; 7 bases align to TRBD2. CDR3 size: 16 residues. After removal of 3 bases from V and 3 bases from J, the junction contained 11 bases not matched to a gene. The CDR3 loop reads CASSFRGLKEDYEQYF. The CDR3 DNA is TGTGCCAGCAGTTTCCGGGGACTAAAAGAGGACTACGAGCAGTACTTC.

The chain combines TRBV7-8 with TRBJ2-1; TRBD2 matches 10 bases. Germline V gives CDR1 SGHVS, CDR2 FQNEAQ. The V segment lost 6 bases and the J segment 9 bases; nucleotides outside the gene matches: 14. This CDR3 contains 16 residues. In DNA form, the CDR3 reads TGTGCCAGCAGACCATCAGGAGCGGGAGGGCCGGGTGAGCAGTTCTTC. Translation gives CASRPSGAGGPGEQFF. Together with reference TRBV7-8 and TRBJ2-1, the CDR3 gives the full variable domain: GAGVSQSPRYKVAKRGQDVALRCDPISGHVSLFWYQQALGQGPEFLTYFQNEAQLDKSGLPSDRFFAERPEGSVSTLKIQRTQQEDSAVYLCASRPSGAGGPGEQFFGPGTRLTVL.

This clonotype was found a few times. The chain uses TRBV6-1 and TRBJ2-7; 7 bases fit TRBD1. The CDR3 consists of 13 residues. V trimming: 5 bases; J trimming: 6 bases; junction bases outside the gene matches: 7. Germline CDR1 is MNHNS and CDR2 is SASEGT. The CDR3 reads CASSTTGTAEQYF. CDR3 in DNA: TGTGCCAGCAGTACGACCGGGACAGCCGAGCAGTACTTC.

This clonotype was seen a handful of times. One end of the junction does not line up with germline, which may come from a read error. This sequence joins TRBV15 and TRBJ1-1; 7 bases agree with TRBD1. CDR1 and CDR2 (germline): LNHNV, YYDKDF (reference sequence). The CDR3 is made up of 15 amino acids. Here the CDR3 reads CATSTVTGVNTEAFF. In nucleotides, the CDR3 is TGTGCCACCAGCACCGTCACAGGGGTGAATACTGAAGCTTTCTTT.

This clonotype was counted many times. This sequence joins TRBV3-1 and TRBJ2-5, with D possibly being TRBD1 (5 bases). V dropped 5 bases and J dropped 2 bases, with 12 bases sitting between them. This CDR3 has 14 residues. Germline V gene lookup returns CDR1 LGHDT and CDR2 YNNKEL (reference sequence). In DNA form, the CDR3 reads TGTGCCAGCAGCAACCTTAGGGGTCAAGAGACCCAGTACTTC. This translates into CASSNLRGQETQYF.

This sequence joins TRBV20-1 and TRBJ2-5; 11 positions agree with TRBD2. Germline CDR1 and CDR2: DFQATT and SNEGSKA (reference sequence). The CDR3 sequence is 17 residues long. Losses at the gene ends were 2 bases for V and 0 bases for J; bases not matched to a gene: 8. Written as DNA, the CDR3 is TGCAGTGCTAGACGAACGGGACTAGCGGTGTACCAAGAGACCCAGTACTTC. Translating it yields CSARRTGLAVYQETQYF.

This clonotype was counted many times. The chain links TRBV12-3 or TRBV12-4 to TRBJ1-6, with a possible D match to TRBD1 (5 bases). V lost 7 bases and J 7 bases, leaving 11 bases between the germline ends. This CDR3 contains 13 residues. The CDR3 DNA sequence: TGTGCCAGCAAGGGGACCCTCAATTCACCCCTCCACTTT. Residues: CASKGTLNSPLHF.

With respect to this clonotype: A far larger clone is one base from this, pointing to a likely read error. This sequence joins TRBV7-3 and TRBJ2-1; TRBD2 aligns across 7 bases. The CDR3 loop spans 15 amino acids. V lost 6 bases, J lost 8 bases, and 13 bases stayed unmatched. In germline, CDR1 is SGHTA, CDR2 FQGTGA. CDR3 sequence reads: CASRRGRTSSDEQFF. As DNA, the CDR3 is TGTGCCAGCAGACGAGGACGGACTAGTTCAGATGAGCAGTTCTTC.